These 25 T cell receptor beta chains share one sample of origin, sequenced in a study of T cells in Graves' hyperthyroidism and ophthalmopathy. Amplification targeted TCR beta CDR3 regions from RNA transcripts. The HTBI set primed first-round TCR CDR3 RT-PCR. Each CDR3 protein is one row after TCRdb ran MiXCR on the multiplex PCR reads. The sample records approximately 530,000 distinct CDR3 sequences, 15% to 20% being singletons. Input material: blood. The receptors were sampled from a woman between 18 and 29 years old with Graves' hyperthyroidism.

At least ten counts were recorded for this clonotype. The V and J genes are TRBV28 and TRBJ1-4; 7 positions match TRBD1. This CDR3 contains 14 residues. Germline trimming cut 6 bases from V and 3 bases from J; bases unmatched to any gene: 4. Germline CDR1 and CDR2: MDHEN and SYDVKM. CDR3 sequence reads: CASSDRDSNEKLFF. CDR3 coding DNA: TGTGCCAGCAGCGACAGGGACTCTAATGAAAAACTGTTTTTT.

The rearrangement uses TRBV2 and TRBJ1-5; D might be TRBD1 (6 bases). Trimming removed 4 bases at V and 3 bases at J, with 13 bases between. Germline lookup yields CDR1 SNHLY and CDR2 FYNNEI. The CDR3 contains 15 residues. The CDR3 DNA is TGTGCCAGCAGTGCCGGGACATTTATCAATCAGCCCCAGCATTTT. This sequence encodes CASSAGTFINQPQHF. Complete variable domain (other parts from reference TRBV2 and TRBJ1-5): EPEVTQTPSHQVTQMGQEVILRCVPISNHLYFYWYRQILGQKVEFLVSFYNNEISEKSEIFDDQFSVERPDGSNFTLKIRSTKLEDSAMYFCASSAGTFINQPQHFGDGTRLSIL.

This clonotype was seen at least ten times. The chain recombines TRBV11-3 with TRBJ1-2; D is unclear. This CDR3 has 17 amino acids. Germline V gene sequence: CDR1 SGHNT, CDR2 YENEEA. V was shortened by 5 bases and J by 3 bases, with 22 bases between the two germline ends. The CDR3 spells CASSLRILGSGYYGYTF. The DNA for the CDR3 is TGTGCCAGCAGCCTCAGGATATTGGGTAGCGGTTACTATGGCTACACCTTC.

This clonotype was observed at least ten times. The chain joins TRBV7-2 to TRBJ1-1, with a weak D call TRBD1 (5 bases). Germline CDR1 and CDR2: SGHTA and FQGNSA. Deletions cut 2 bases from V and 1 base from J, with 23 bases between. The CDR3 has 19 residues. DNA for the CDR3: TGTGCCAGCAGCTTAATCCCCCCCGGTTGGGGCGCCGGGAACACTGAAGCTTTCTTT. This gives the protein CASSLIPPGWGAGNTEAFF.

This clonotype was detected only a few times. The chain has TRBV12-5 and TRBJ1-5; possible D gene TRBD1, 5 bases. With 6 bases removed from V and 0 bases from J, the gap between germline ends came to 15 bases. CDR1 is LGHNT, CDR2 FRNRAP, per germline. This CDR3 has 16 amino acids. The CDR3 coding sequence is TGTGCTAGTGGAAAAGACAGCTTATTTAGCAATCAGCCCCAGCATTTT. It is translated as CASGKDSLFSNQPQHF.

This clonotype was counted ten times or more. CDR3 in amino acids: CASSGRRGTGSGYTF. The CDR3 DNA is TGTGCCAGCAGCGGACGCAGGGGGACAGGTTCTGGCTACACCTTC. The chain is built from TRBV7-2 and TRBJ1-2, with 8 bases aligning to TRBD1. There are 15 residues in the CDR3. Germline CDR1 reads SGHTA; CDR2 reads FQGNSA. The V segment lost 5 bases and the J segment 7 bases; nucleotides outside the gene matches: 12.

This clonotype came up many times. V and J are TRBV3-1 and TRBJ2-3; tentatively, D is TRBD1 (7 bases). V gave up 4 bases and J gave up 0 bases, with 11 bases separating them. CDR3 length: 15 residues. Germline-derived CDR1 and CDR2 are LGHDT and YNNKEL (reference sequence). For the CDR3, the DNA is TGTGCCAGCAGCCCGACAGGGACTAGCACAGATACGCAGTATTTT. Encoded protein: CASSPTGTSTDTQYF.

The J gene is TRBJ2-7, the V gene TRBV9; tentatively, D is TRBD1 (5 bases). The V gene lost 2 bases and the J gene lost 0 bases, with 12 bases spanning the gap. In germline, CDR1 is SGDLS, CDR2 YYNGEE. The CDR3 loop spans 15 amino acids. CDR3 bases: TGTGCCAGCAGCGTCGGGCAGGGTAACTCCTACGAGCAGTACTTC. This translates into CASSVGQGNSYEQYF. Full variable domain (missing parts from reference TRBV9 and TRBJ2-7): DSGVTQTPKHLITATGQRVTLRCSPRSGDLSVYWYQQSLDQGLQFLIQYYNGEERAKGNILERFSAQQFPDLHSELNLSSLELGDSALYFCASSVGQGNSYEQYFGPGTRLTVT.

At least ten counts were recorded for this clonotype. This sequence joins TRBV12-3 or TRBV12-4 and TRBJ1-4, with 7 bases aligning to TRBD1. This CDR3 spans 15 amino acids. J was trimmed by 3 bases and V by 5 bases; bases with no gene match: 6. The CDR3 is CASSARQGANEKLFF. The CDR3 DNA sequence: TGTGCCAGCAGTGCCCGACAGGGCGCTAATGAAAAACTGTTTTTT.

The J gene is TRBJ1-5, the V gene TRBV15; TRBD1 agrees at 9 bases. The trim removed 1 base at V and 3 bases at J, leaving 1 base unmatched. The CDR3 runs 15 residues. Germline lookup yields CDR1 LNHNV and CDR2 YYDKDF (reference sequence). CDR3 in amino acids: CATSRGTGDNQPQHF. The CDR3 bases are TGTGCCACCAGCAGAGGGACAGGGGACAATCAGCCCCAGCATTTT.

This clonotype has at least ten counts. This chain uses TRBV27 with TRBJ2-1; weak D call: TRBD2 (6 bases). Germline CDR1 reads MNHEY; CDR2 reads SMNVEV (reference sequence). V was trimmed by 8 bases and J by 0 bases, leaving 14 bases between them. There are 15 residues in the CDR3. In nucleotides, the CDR3 is TGTGCCAGCTCACGGGACTCTAGCTCCTACAATGAGCAGTTCTTC. Translating it yields CASSRDSSSYNEQFF.

The chain uses TRBV28 and TRBJ1-5; D is possibly TRBD1 (6 bases). This CDR3 spans 16 amino acids. The germline gives CDR1 MDHEN, CDR2 SYDVKM. V was clipped by 3 bases and J by 3 bases, with 15 bases between them. CDR3 loop: CASSFAGATPNQPQHF. The DNA for the CDR3 is TGTGCCAGCAGTTTTGCAGGGGCTACTCCCAATCAGCCCCAGCATTTT.

This clonotype has only a few counts. The chain joins TRBV5-1 to TRBJ2-4; 7 bases are a match to TRBD1. Germline-derived CDR1 and CDR2 are SGHRS and YFSETQ. Germline trimming cut 0 bases from V and 6 bases from J; bases unmatched to any gene: 12. CDR3 length: 17 amino acids. CDR3 amino acids: CASSLEPNRGRGNIQYF. The CDR3 DNA follows: TGCGCCAGCAGCTTGGAACCTAACAGGGGACGGGGAAACATTCAGTACTTC. The full variable domain, rest sourced from reference TRBV5-1 and TRBJ2-4, is KAGVTQTPRYLIKTRGQQVTLSCSPISGHRSVSWYQQTPGQGLQFLFEYFSETQRNKGNFPGRFSGRQFSNSRSEMNVSTLELGDSALYLCASSLEPNRGRGNIQYFGAGTRLSVL.

The V and J genes are TRBV6-2 or TRBV6-3 and TRBJ1-1; D not resolved. The CDR3 is made up of 15 amino acids. V was clipped by 0 bases and J by 1 base, with 9 bases between them. The germline V gene encodes CDR1 MNHEY and CDR2 SVGEGT. CDR3 in amino acids: CASSYSGSPNTEAFF. The DNA for the CDR3 is TGTGCCAGCAGTTACTCCGGCAGTCCGAACACTGAAGCTTTCTTT.

The table lists this clonotype with many counts. V and J are TRBV28 and TRBJ2-1, with D perhaps being TRBD1 or TRBD2 (8 bases each). The CDR3 has 19 residues. CDR1 and CDR2 from the germline V gene are MDHEN and SYDVKM. V was cut by 3 bases and J by 2 bases, with 23 bases left in between. Here the CDR3 DNA reads TGTGCCAGCAGTTTCCCATGGACAGGGCCAGCGGGGGCCTACAATGAGCAGTTCTTC. Translation: CASSFPWTGPAGAYNEQFF.

This clonotype has a count of ten or more. The V and J genes are TRBV28 and TRBJ2-7, with D unclear. V lost 1 base and J lost 6, with 10 bases in between. The CDR3 runs to 13 residues. From germline, CDR1 is MDHEN and CDR2 SYDVKM. The CDR3 region has the DNA TGTGCCAGCAGTTTATCCTTATCGGCCGAGCAGTACTTC. This codes for CASSLSLSAEQYF.

The chain recombines TRBV20-1 with TRBJ1-6; TRBD1 might be the D (6 bases). The CDR3 loop spans 16 amino acids. V was cut by 0 bases and J by 3 bases, with 12 bases left in between. CDR1 is DFQATT and CDR2 is SNEGSKA in the germline V gene (reference sequence). CDR3 residues: CSARDSGAVYNSPLHF. The CDR3 DNA sequence: TGCAGTGCTAGAGATTCAGGGGCCGTCTATAATTCACCCCTCCACTTT.

This clonotype has ten or more counts. V and J are TRBV7-2 and TRBJ2-3, with 10 bases lining up with TRBD1. The CDR3 is made up of 14 amino acids. Trimming cost V 5 bases and J 6 bases; bases outside gene matches: 5. CDR1 and CDR2 (germline): SGHTA, FQGNSA. For the CDR3, the DNA is TGTGCCAGCAGCCCCGGACAGGGGGGGGATACGCAGTATTTT. Residues: CASSPGQGGDTQYF.

The J gene is TRBJ2-6, the V gene TRBV7-9, with D possibly being TRBD2 (6 bases). V lost 8 bases and J lost 4, with 18 bases in between. From germline, CDR1 is SEHNR and CDR2 FQNEAQ (reference sequence). This CDR3 has 16 amino acids. The CDR3 loop is CASRQVGGLGANVLTF. The DNA for the CDR3 is TGTGCCAGCCGCCAAGTGGGGGGTCTGGGGGCCAACGTCCTGACTTTC.

This clonotype occurred a few times. The gene calls are TRBV11-2 and TRBJ1-1; no clear D gene. The CDR3 runs 12 residues. CDR1 is SGHAT, CDR2 FQNNGV, per germline. V dropped 5 bases and J dropped 7 bases, with 11 bases sitting between them. As DNA, the CDR3 is TGTGCCAGCAGCCGGGTCGGCAGTGAAGCTTTCTTT. Translation gives CASSRVGSEAFF.

Concerning this clonotype: A junction boundary mismatches the germline segment, possibly from a read error. The CDR3 spells CSVQRDRGTGELFF. The DNA for the CDR3 is TGCAGCGTCCAGCGTGACAGGGGCACCGGGGAGCTATTTTTT. J is TRBJ2-2 and V is TRBV29-1, with TRBD1 matching over 8 bases. Per the germline V gene, CDR1 is SQVTM and CDR2 is ANQGSEA. The CDR3 extends over 14 amino acids.

The chain uses TRBV3-1 and TRBJ2-1, with 8 bases matching TRBD2. The CDR3 length is 15 residues. V lost 4 bases and J lost 6; bases outside the gene matches: 8. Germline CDR1 is LGHDT and CDR2 is YNNKEL (reference sequence). CDR3 nucleotide sequence: TGTGCCAGCAGCCCGGCTAGCGGGTACGCCAATGAGCAGTTCTTC. This gives the protein CASSPASGYANEQFF.

The chain carries TRBV27 and TRBJ1-3; 9 bases agree with TRBD1. The J segment lost 8 bases and the V segment lost 5 bases, leaving 4 bases of the junction unmatched. Germline V gene data show CDR1 as MNHEY and CDR2 as SMNVEV (reference sequence). The CDR3 contains 13 residues. The CDR3 DNA reads as TGTGCCAGCAGTAGACAGGGGGGCGACACCATATATTTT. It specifies CASSRQGGDTIYF.

This clonotype was picked up many times. This chain joins TRBV2 and TRBJ1-6; tentative D call: TRBD1 (5 bases). The CDR3 has 13 residues. V was cut by 5 bases and J by 7 bases, with 9 bases left in between. Germline V gives CDR1 SNHLY, CDR2 FYNNEI. This CDR3 reads CASSWGRNSPLHF. CDR3 coding DNA: TGTGCCAGCAGTTGGGGGAGGAATTCACCCCTCCACTTT.

There are many counts of this clonotype. The V gene is TRBV7-8, the J gene TRBJ2-3, with 9 positions matching TRBD2. Trimming took 2 bases from V and 1 from J; bases not matched to a gene: 16. This CDR3 contains 20 residues. Germline CDR1 SGHVS, CDR2 FQNEAQ. The CDR3 protein is CASSLPAVASGTRRTDTQYF. In DNA form, the CDR3 reads TGTGCCAGCAGCTTACCCGCAGTAGCTAGCGGGACCCGCCGCACAGATACGCAGTATTTT.